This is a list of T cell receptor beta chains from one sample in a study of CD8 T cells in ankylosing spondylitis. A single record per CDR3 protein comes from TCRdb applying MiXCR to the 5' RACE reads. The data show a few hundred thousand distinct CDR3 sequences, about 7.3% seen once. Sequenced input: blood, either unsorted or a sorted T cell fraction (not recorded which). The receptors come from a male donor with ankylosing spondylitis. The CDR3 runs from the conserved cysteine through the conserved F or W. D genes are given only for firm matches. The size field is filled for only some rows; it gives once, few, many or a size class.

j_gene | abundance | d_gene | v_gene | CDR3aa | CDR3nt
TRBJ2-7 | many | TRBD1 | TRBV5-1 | CASSFDRVRSYEQYF | TGCGCCAGCAGCTTTGACAGGGTTCGCTCCTACGAGCAGTACTTC
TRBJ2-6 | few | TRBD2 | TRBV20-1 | CSARGLAGGYSGANVLTF | TGCAGTGCTAGAGGGCTAGCGGGAGGGTACTCTGGGGCCAACGTCCTGACTTTC
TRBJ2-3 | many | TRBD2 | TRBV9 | CASSPGGQDTQYF | TGTGCCAGCAGCCCGGGGGGGCAAGATACGCAGTATTTT
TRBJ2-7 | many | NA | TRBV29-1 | CSVSGGRATGFYEQYF | TGCAGCGTGAGCGGCGGACGCGCTACGGGTTTCTACGAGCAGTACTTC
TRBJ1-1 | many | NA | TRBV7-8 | CASSLVGRRSVNTEAFF | TGTGCCAGCAGCTTAGTAGGCAGGCGATCGGTGAACACTGAAGCTTTCTTT
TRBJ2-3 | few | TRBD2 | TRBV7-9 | CASSHPSGKLADTQYF | TGTGCCAGCAGCCATCCTAGCGGGAAGTTGGCAGATACGCAGTATTTT
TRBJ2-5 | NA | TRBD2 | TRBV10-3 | CAISNRLAGAQETQYF | TGTGCCATCAGTAATCGACTAGCGGGGGCCCAAGAGACCCAGTACTTC
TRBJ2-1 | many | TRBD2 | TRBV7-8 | CASSLRGSGRTPDNEQFF | TGTGCCAGCAGCTTAAGAGGTAGCGGGAGGACCCCAGACAATGAGCAGTTCTTC
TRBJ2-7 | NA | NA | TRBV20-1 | CSARVVATFSYEQYF | TGCAGTGCTAGAGTGGTAGCAACATTCTCCTACGAGCAGTACTTC
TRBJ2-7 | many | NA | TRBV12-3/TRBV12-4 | CASSFGGVTYEQYF | TGTGCCAGCAGTTTCGGCGGGGTAACCTACGAGCAGTACTTC
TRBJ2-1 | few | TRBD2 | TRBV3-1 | CASSQRTSGNNEQFF | TGTGCCAGCAGCCAAAGGACTAGCGGGAACAATGAGCAGTTCTTC
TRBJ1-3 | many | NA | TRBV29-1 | CSVESDLGNTIYF | TGCAGCGTTGAATCGGATCTGGGAAACACCATATATTTT
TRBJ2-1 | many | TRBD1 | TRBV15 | CATRTGTGVHNEQFF | TGTGCCACCAGGACCGGGACAGGGGTGCACAATGAGCAGTTCTTC
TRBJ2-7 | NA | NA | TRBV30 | CAWSISYEQYF | TGTGCCTGGTCCATATCCTACGAGCAGTACTTC
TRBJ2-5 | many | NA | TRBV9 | CASSGGGLGLDRETQYF | TGTGCCAGCAGCGGCGGAGGATTAGGACTAGACAGGGAGACCCAGTACTTC
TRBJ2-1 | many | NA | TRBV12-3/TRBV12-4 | CASSLVRIYNEQFF | TGTGCCAGCAGTTTAGTAAGGATATACAATGAGCAGTTCTTC
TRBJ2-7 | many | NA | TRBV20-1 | CSARDSGWDYEQYF | TGCAGTGCTAGAGATTCCGGGTGGGACTACGAGCAGTACTTC
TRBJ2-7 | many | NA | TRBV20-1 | CSARDWDFNTYEQYF | TGCAGTGCTAGAGATTGGGACTTTAATACCTACGAGCAGTACTTC
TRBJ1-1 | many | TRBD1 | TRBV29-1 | CSVKKDRGGTEAFF | TGCAGCGTGAAAAAGGACAGGGGGGGCACTGAAGCTTTCTTT
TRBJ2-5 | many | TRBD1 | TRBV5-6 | CASSYRDREETQYF | TGTGCCAGCAGCTACCGGGACAGAGAAGAGACCCAGTACTTC
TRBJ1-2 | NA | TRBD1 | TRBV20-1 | CSALTGGFNYGYTF | TGCAGTGCGTTAACAGGGGGCTTTAACTATGGCTACACCTTC
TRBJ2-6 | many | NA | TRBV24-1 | CATSDWKGSGANVLTF | TGTGCCACCAGTGATTGGAAAGGGTCTGGGGCCAACGTCCTGACTTTC
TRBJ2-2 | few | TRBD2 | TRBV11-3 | CASSSRGLALNTGELFF | TGTGCCAGCAGCAGTAGGGGACTAGCCCTGAACACCGGGGAGCTGTTTTTT
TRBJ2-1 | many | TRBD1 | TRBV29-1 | CSVVDRGSYNEQFF | TGCAGCGTTGTCGACAGGGGCTCCTACAATGAGCAGTTCTTC
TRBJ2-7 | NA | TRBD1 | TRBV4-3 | CASSQGTGQMHYREQYF | TGCGCCAGCAGCCAGGGGACAGGCCAAATGCACTACCGGGAGCAGTACTTC
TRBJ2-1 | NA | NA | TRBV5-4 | CASQTPTEHNEQFF | TGTGCCAGCCAGACCCCGACGGAACACAATGAGCAGTTCTTC
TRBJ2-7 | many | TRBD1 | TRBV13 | CASSLGGQGAHEQYF | TGTGCCAGCAGCTTAGGAGGACAGGGGGCCCACGAGCAGTACTTC